One and the same sample provided the 15 T cell receptor beta chains below, sequenced in a study of spatial heterogeneity in lung cancer. A single record per CDR3 protein comes from TCRdb applying MiXCR to the 5' RACE reads. The sample has about 36,000 distinct CDR3 sequences, 4% to 6% seen once. Noted time point: sample taken at primary tumor resection. From tumor, nontumor lung or frozen PBMC, whole RNA was taken unsorted for sequencing. The sample in question was PBMCs, obtained at surgery. Every receptor here comes from a female donor with early-stage non-small cell lung cancer.

This clonotype was counted many times. CDR3 region: CSVAQGGLAEAFF. For the CDR3, the DNA is TGCAGCGTTGCCCAGGGAGGGCTCGCTGAAGCTTTCTTT. The rearrangement joins TRBV29-1 to TRBJ1-1; possibly TRBD1 for D (5 bases). Trimming cost V 4 bases and J 6 bases, with 15 bases left between them. The CDR3 loop spans 13 amino acids. Germline CDR1 and CDR2: SQVTM and ANQGSEA.

This clonotype was counted at least ten times. The V gene is TRBV30, the J gene TRBJ1-5; D is undetermined. The CDR3 covers 13 residues. Germline CDR1 and CDR2: GTSNPN and SVGIG (reference sequence). Between the trimmed V and J ends, which lost 4 bases and 0 bases, there was a span of 7 bases. The CDR3 loop reads CAWKGTSNQPQHF. The CDR3 bases are TGTGCCTGGAAAGGCACTAGCAATCAGCCCCAGCATTTT.

This clonotype has at least ten counts. The V gene is TRBV5-4, the J gene TRBJ2-6; D is unclear. The CDR3 loop spans 15 amino acids. Germline CDR1 reads SGHNT; CDR2 reads YYREEE (reference sequence). The V gene lost 2 bases and the J gene lost 0 bases, with 6 bases spanning the gap. Here the CDR3 reads CASSLMDSGANVLTF. The CDR3 region has the DNA TGTGCCAGCAGCTTAATGGACTCTGGGGCCAACGTCCTGACTTTC.

V and J are TRBV20-1 and TRBJ2-1; D gene uncertain. The ends were cut back, 8 bases at V and 7 bases at J, with 12 bases in the middle. This CDR3 is built from 11 residues. Germline values: CDR1 DFQATT, CDR2 SNEGSKA (reference sequence). The CDR3 DNA sequence: TGCAGTTTTACCTTTTGGAATGAGCAGTTCTTC. Amino acid sequence: CSFTFWNEQFF.

This clonotype was found a few times. This chain links TRBV7-8 with TRBJ1-1, with 7 bases matching TRBD1. This CDR3 spans 14 amino acids. Unmatched junction bases numbered 5, after V lost 2 bases and J lost 5 bases. Germline V gene sequence: CDR1 SGHVS, CDR2 FQNEAQ. CDR3 sequence (DNA): TGTGCCAGCAGCTTATCAGGGGGAGGGACTGAAGCTTTCTTT. It codes for CASSLSGGGTEAFF.

In this sample, this clonotype turned up many times. This chain links TRBV5-4 with TRBJ2-7; 7 bases are a match to TRBD1. CDR1 and CDR2 (germline): SGHNT, YYREEE (reference sequence). V lost 2 bases and J lost 0; bases outside the gene matches: 2. The CDR3 has 14 amino acids. The CDR3 is CASSLRGPSYEQYF. The CDR3 DNA is TGTGCCAGCAGCTTAAGGGGGCCCTCCTACGAGCAGTACTTC.

At least ten counts were recorded for this clonotype. V is TRBV2 and J is TRBJ1-3, with D unresolved. Trimming removed 4 bases at V and 2 bases at J, with 9 bases between. This CDR3 spans 14 amino acids. The germline V gene encodes CDR1 SNHLY and CDR2 FYNNEI. CDR3 loop: CASSGVRPGNTIYF. The CDR3 bases are TGTGCCAGCAGTGGGGTCCGCCCTGGAAACACCATATATTTT.

This clonotype was observed at least ten times. V gene TRBV29-1 combines with J gene TRBJ2-7; no reliable D call. The V gene lost 4 bases and the J gene lost 3 bases, with 7 bases spanning the gap. Germline values: CDR1 SQVTM, CDR2 ANQGSEA. The CDR3 spans 11 residues. CDR3 residues: CSVGTDYEQYF. In nucleotides, the CDR3 is TGCAGCGTTGGAACAGACTACGAGCAGTACTTC.

Turning to this clonotype: A read error may explain this, as a much larger clone is one base away. V and J are TRBV20-1 and TRBJ2-5, with 9 bases aligning to TRBD2. The CDR3 has 13 amino acids. The V gene's germline CDR1 is DFQATT and CDR2 SNEGSKA (reference sequence). V was pared by 2 bases and J by 5 bases, with 3 bases of the junction left unmatched. CDR3 residues: CSARLAGVETQYF. CDR3 nucleotide sequence: TGCAGTGCTAGATTAGCGGGAGTGGAGACCCAGTACTTC.

This clonotype showed up many times. J is TRBJ2-1 and V is TRBV5-1, with 10 bases lining up with TRBD1. V lost 0 bases to trimming and J lost 6 bases; unmatched junction nucleotides: 3. Germline V CDR1 and CDR2: SGHRS, YFSETQ. The CDR3 loop spans 15 amino acids. This CDR3 is CASSLGQGAVNEQFF. CDR3 coding DNA: TGCGCCAGCAGCTTGGGACAGGGGGCCGTCAATGAGCAGTTCTTC.

This clonotype has ten or more counts. The genes are TRBV12-3 or TRBV12-4 and TRBJ2-5; D might be TRBD1 (6 bases). The CDR3 is 17 amino acids. The V end was cut by 2 bases, the J end by 0 bases, with 16 bases between. The CDR3 loop reads CASSLFPGASYQETQYF. CDR3 nucleotides: TGTGCCAGCAGTTTATTTCCAGGGGCCTCGTACCAAGAGACCCAGTACTTC.

The genes are TRBV7-9 and TRBJ2-7, with D possibly being TRBD2 (5 bases). V was trimmed by 4 bases and J by 9 bases, leaving 13 bases between them. The CDR3 has 12 residues. The V gene's germline CDR1 is SEHNR and CDR2 FQNEAQ (reference sequence). As DNA, the CDR3 is TGTGCCAGCAGCTCCAAACTAGACGCGCAGTACTTC. Its translation: CASSSKLDAQYF.

This clonotype has ten or more counts. This chain uses TRBV28 with TRBJ2-7, with D possibly being TRBD2 (5 bases). Trimming took 2 bases from V and 7 from J, leaving 12 bases between them. This CDR3 spans 13 amino acids. In germline, CDR1 is MDHEN, CDR2 SYDVKM. The CDR3 region is CASSLTMGVEQYF. In DNA, the CDR3 is TGTGCCAGCAGTTTAACGATGGGAGTTGAGCAGTACTTC.

CDR3 sequence: CASSSGLRGGEQYF. CDR3 bases: TGTGCCAGCAGCTCCGGGCTCCGGGGTGGGGAGCAGTACTTC. The rearrangement uses TRBV7-9 and TRBJ2-7, with TRBD2 as a possible D gene (5 bases). Germline loops: CDR1 SEHNR, CDR2 FQNEAQ (reference sequence). V was trimmed by 4 bases and J by 7 bases, leaving 17 bases between them. This CDR3 contains 14 residues.

This clonotype appeared many times. V usage is TRBV27 and J usage is TRBJ2-2, with D possibly being TRBD2 (6 bases). Germline assignment: CDR1 MNHEY and CDR2 SMNVEV (reference sequence). The CDR3 runs 15 residues. Trimming took 2 bases from V and 1 from J, leaving 8 bases between them. The CDR3 nucleotides are TGTGCCAGCAGTTTAGGGACTTGGAACACCGGGGAGCTGTTTTTT. The encoded protein is CASSLGTWNTGELFF.